The rows below give T cell receptor beta chains drawn from one sample of a study of CD4 T cell repertoires in COVID-19. The protocol was immunoSEQ multiplex PCR, while the TCRdb copy is restricted to in-frame clones and leaves out a portion. Of about 75,000 clones in the sample, 80% to 90% are singletons; the top ten hold about 0.61%. The source was CD4+ T cells from peripheral blood, collected after recovery from COVID-19. These receptors were obtained from a human donor who had COVID-19. Both conserved end residues are part of each CDR3.

j_call cdr3_length v_call cdr3_aa
TRBJ2-1 16 TRBV6-1 CASSEVNTNSYNEQFF
TRBJ2-1 14 TRBV19 CASIGDRSYNEQFF
TRBJ2-5 13 TRBV7-2 CASSSGTAGTQYF
TRBJ1-4 14 TRBV19 CASSDRVINEKLFF
TRBJ2-5 16 TRBV24-1 CATSDFRQGGQETQYF
TRBJ1-1 12 TRBV6-5 CASRTGDTEAFF
TRBJ1-5 13 TRBV19 CASTDRGRQPQHF
TRBJ1-2 16 TRBV30 CAWRFDRGPFVYGYTF
TRBJ2-1 13 TRBV20-1 CSASQSRKNEQFF
TRBJ2-3 16 TRBV4-1 CASSPPGREVIDTQYF
TRBJ1-2 12 TRBV24-1 CATSDYTGEFYF